These 15 T cell receptor beta chains share one sample of origin, sequenced in a study of response to subunit inactivated influenza vaccine. TCRdb re-called the RT-PCR reads through MiXCR, storing one row per CDR3 protein. Here the sample spans around 750,000 distinct CDR3 sequences, roughly 20% being singletons. The sample in question was PBMCs from blood, obtained roughly 5 days after vaccination. The receptor source for this set is a man in his forties or fifties who received an inactivated influenza vaccine.

This clonotype was seen a handful of times. The rearrangement joins TRBV6-1 to TRBJ2-7, with TRBD2 identical over 7 bases. CDR3 length: 15 amino acids. CDR1 and CDR2 from the germline V gene are MNHNS and SASEGT. V dropped 6 bases and J dropped 3; count of bases not matched to a gene: 11. In DNA, the CDR3 is TGTGCCAGCAGGGATGTAGCGGGCTCTCTCTACGAGCAGTACTTC. This encodes CASRDVAGSLYEQYF.

This clonotype occurred many times. The CDR3 DNA is TGCAGCGTTGAACGGGACTCCGGGGAGCTGTTTTTT. Residues: CSVERDSGELFF. The genes are TRBV29-1 and TRBJ2-2, with D perhaps matching TRBD2 (6 bases). Trimming shortened V by 2 bases and J by 6 bases, and 7 bases separated the two germline ends. CDR3 length: 12 amino acids. CDR1 SQVTM and CDR2 ANQGSEA come from the germline V gene.

This clonotype was observed a few times. This sequence joins TRBV12-3 or TRBV12-4 and TRBJ1-6; D not resolved. The CDR3 loop spans 15 amino acids. CDR3 residues: CACSGRSSYNSPLHF. In nucleotides, the CDR3 is TGTGCTTGTTCAGGAAGGAGCTCCTATAATTCACCCCTCCACTTT.

The rearrangement joins TRBV5-1 to TRBJ2-3; the match to TRBD1 covers 7 bases. The CDR3 runs to 17 residues. V shed 4 bases, J shed 0 bases, and the junction held 11 bases outside the gene matches. Germline V gene lookup returns CDR1 SGHRS and CDR2 YFSETQ. CDR3 region: CASSITKGALSTDTQYF. DNA for the CDR3: TGCGCCAGCAGCATCACGAAGGGGGCCCTTAGCACAGATACGCAGTATTTT.

This sequence joins TRBV5-1 and TRBJ1-2, with TRBD1 as a possible D gene (6 bases). CDR1 SGHRS and CDR2 YFSETQ come from the germline V gene. The V end was cut by 4 bases, the J end by 8 bases, with 12 bases between. This CDR3 region has 12 residues. The CDR3 DNA reads TGCGCCAGCAGCGAGTGGGGGGCCGGCTACACCTTC. Protein sequence: CASSEWGAGYTF.

The table lists this clonotype with a few counts. The rearrangement links TRBV6-5 to TRBJ2-5, with 7 bases that match TRBD2. Germline V CDR1 and CDR2: MNHEY, SVGAGI. Unmatched junction bases numbered 12, after V lost 2 bases and J lost 6 bases. The CDR3 covers 16 residues. The CDR3 DNA reads TGTGCCAGCAGTTACAACCTAGCGGCTCACGGGAAGACCCAGTACTTC. It codes for CASSYNLAAHGKTQYF.

This clonotype has more than one count but fewer than ten. This chain joins TRBV6-1 and TRBJ1-2; TRBD1 might be the D (6 bases). Germline V gene lookup returns CDR1 MNHNS and CDR2 SASEGT. The CDR3 has 15 amino acids. Trimming removed 4 bases from V and 6 bases from J, with 18 bases in between. CDR3 loop: CASSVLGGTSDGYTF. The CDR3 nucleotides read TGTGCCAGCAGTGTCCTCGGGGGGACAAGTGATGGCTACACCTTC.

This chain joins TRBV6-5 and TRBJ2-2; TRBD2 aligns across 7 bases. With 2 bases clipped from V and 0 bases from J, the junction kept 3 bases outside the gene matches. The CDR3 spans 16 residues. The germline CDR1 and CDR2 sequences are MNHEY and SVGAGI. The CDR3 DNA follows: TGTGCCAGCAGTTACGCCCGGGGGGCGAACACCGGGGAGCTGTTTTTT. Protein product: CASSYARGANTGELFF.

The rearrangement uses TRBV2 and TRBJ2-7; D is perhaps TRBD1 or TRBD2 (5 bases each). V lost 4 bases and J 4 bases, leaving 14 bases between the germline ends. The germline V gene has CDR1 SNHLY and CDR2 FYNNEI. This CDR3 has 14 amino acids. The CDR3 DNA reads TGTGCCAGCAGTGTAGAGGGGTTGGGGTACGAGCAGTACTTC. Amino acid sequence: CASSVEGLGYEQYF.

This clonotype was observed a few times. The chain carries TRBV28 and TRBJ2-1; 8 bases agree with TRBD2. The germline gives CDR1 MDHEN, CDR2 SYDVKM. CDR3 size: 16 residues. Trimming took 5 bases from V and 1 from J; bases not matched to a gene: 7. The CDR3 loop is CASSPVAGLSYNEQFF. The CDR3 DNA reads TGTGCCAGCAGTCCTGTAGCGGGGCTGTCCTACAATGAGCAGTTCTTC. The entire variable domain, with the rest obtained from reference TRBV28 and TRBJ2-1, is as follows: DVKVTQSSRYLVKRTGEKVFLECVQDMDHENMFWYRQDPGLGLRLIYFSYDVKMKEKGDIPEGYSVSREKKERFSLILESASTNQTSMYLCASSPVAGLSYNEQFFGPGTRLTVL.

The chain joins TRBV9 to TRBJ2-6; 7 bases fit TRBD2. Germline CDR1 reads SGDLS; CDR2 reads YYNGEE. Unmatched junction bases numbered 0, after V lost 7 bases and J lost 2 bases. The CDR3 is 13 amino acids. The CDR3 is CASGTTGANVLTF. The CDR3 DNA sequence: TGTGCCAGCGGGACTACTGGGGCCAACGTCCTGACTTTC.

The chain employs TRBV7-8 and TRBJ2-1, with unresolved D. The CDR3 loop spans 14 amino acids. In germline, CDR1 is SGHVS, CDR2 FQNEAQ. The germline V and J ends were trimmed by 2 bases and 10 bases, with 15 bases remaining between them. CDR3 DNA: TGTGCCAGCAGCTTACCGCCGGGTAGCCGGGAGCAGTTCTTC. It translates to CASSLPPGSREQFF.

The chain links TRBV6-5 to TRBJ2-3; the match to TRBD2 covers 8 bases. This CDR3 is 17 amino acids long. The J segment lost 1 base and the V segment lost 0 bases, leaving 6 bases of the junction unmatched. Germline V lookup: CDR1 MNHEY, CDR2 SVGAGI. In DNA form, the CDR3 reads TGTGCCAGCAGTTACTCGGGACCGGGACTAGGCACAGATACGCAGTATTTT. It codes for CASSYSGPGLGTDTQYF.

J is TRBJ1-5 and V is TRBV30; weak D call: TRBD1 (6 bases). The length of the CDR3 is 15 residues. V was shortened by 0 bases and J by 4 bases, with 13 bases between the two germline ends. The germline V gene has CDR1 GTSNPN and CDR2 SVGIG (reference sequence). Written as DNA, the CDR3 is TGTGCCTGGAGTGTTACAGGGACGGGGAATCAGCCCCAGCATTTT. Its protein product is CAWSVTGTGNQPQHF. The full variable domain, rest sourced from reference TRBV30 and TRBJ1-5, is SQTIHQWPATLVQPVGSPLSLECTVEGTSNPNLYWYRQAAGRGLQLLFYSVGIGQISSEVPQNLSASRPQDRQFILSSKKLLLSDSGFYLCAWSVTGTGNQPQHFGDGTRLSIL.

This clonotype has more than one count but fewer than ten. The CDR3, as DNA: TGCAGCGTTGTACTAGCCACCGAGCAGTACTTC. Translated, it gives CSVVLATEQYF. The chain is built from TRBV29-1 and TRBJ2-7, with D maybe TRBD2 (6 bases). This CDR3 spans 11 amino acids. The V gene lost 4 bases and the J gene lost 6 bases, with 10 bases spanning the gap. The germline V gene encodes CDR1 SQVTM and CDR2 ANQGSEA.